This TCR beta chain was observed in a study of blood T cells in healthy people across ages. Germline V CDR1 and CDR2: SGDLS, YYNGEE. V was shortened by 0 bases and J by 2 bases, with 13 bases between the two germline ends. The CDR3 contains 16 residues. Then a second PCR, running roughly 7 to 11 cycles, was carried out with a sample-barcoded 5' primer and a J-beta primer mix. TCRdb recomputed calls from the 5' RACE reads with MiXCR, one row per CDR3 protein. Of 950,000 to 1,200,000 distinct CDR3 sequences listed, about two fifths were seen once; the top ten hold about an eighth. There are many counts of this clonotype.

The receptor's source is a man aged 18 to 30 in good health. The chain combines TRBV9 with TRBJ2-3; the D is unclear. Sequenced input: blood. The CDR3 protein is CASSVASPSPTDTQYF. CDR3 bases: TGTGCCAGCAGCGTAGCCTCTCCATCCCCCACAGATACGCAGTATTTT.